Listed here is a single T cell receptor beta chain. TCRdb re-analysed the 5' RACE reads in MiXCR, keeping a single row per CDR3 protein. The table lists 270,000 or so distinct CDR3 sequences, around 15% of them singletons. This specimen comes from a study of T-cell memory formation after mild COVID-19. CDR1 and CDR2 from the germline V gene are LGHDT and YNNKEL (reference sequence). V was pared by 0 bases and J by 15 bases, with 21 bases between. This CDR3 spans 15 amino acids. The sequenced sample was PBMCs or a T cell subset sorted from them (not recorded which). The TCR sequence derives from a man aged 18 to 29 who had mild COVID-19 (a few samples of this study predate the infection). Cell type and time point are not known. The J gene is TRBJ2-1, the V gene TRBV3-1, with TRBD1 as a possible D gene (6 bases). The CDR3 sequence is CASSQDRGGHPDRFF. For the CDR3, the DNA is TGTGCCAGCAGCCAAGATCGTGGGGGCCACCCGGATCGGTTCTTC.